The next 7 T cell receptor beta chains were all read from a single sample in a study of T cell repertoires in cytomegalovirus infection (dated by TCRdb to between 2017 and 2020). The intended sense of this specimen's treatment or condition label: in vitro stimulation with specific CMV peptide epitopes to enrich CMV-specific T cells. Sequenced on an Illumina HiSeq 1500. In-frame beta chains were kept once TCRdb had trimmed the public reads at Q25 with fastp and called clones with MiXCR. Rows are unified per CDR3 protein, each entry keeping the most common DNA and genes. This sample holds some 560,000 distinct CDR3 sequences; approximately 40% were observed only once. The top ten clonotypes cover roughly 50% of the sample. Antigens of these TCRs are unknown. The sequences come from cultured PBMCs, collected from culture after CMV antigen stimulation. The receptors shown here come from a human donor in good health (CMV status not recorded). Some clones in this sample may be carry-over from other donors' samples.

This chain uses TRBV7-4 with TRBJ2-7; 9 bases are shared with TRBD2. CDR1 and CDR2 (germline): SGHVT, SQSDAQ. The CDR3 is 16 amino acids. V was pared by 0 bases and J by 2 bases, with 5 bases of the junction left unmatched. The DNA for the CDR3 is TGTGCCAGCAGCTTAGCGGACGCGGGGGGGCCCTACGAGCAGTACTTC. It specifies CASSLADAGGPYEQYF.

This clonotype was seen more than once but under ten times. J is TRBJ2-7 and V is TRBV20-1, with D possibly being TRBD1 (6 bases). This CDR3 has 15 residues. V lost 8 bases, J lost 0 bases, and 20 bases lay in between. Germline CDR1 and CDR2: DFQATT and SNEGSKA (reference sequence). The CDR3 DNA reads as TGCAGTTCACAGCTCCGGGACATTAACTCCTACGAGCAGTACTTC. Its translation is CSSQLRDINSYEQYF.

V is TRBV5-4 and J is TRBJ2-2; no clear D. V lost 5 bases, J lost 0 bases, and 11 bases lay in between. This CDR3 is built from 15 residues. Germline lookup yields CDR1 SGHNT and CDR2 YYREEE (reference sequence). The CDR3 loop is CASSSIRANTGELFF. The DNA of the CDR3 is TGTGCCAGCAGTTCGATTCGGGCGAACACCGGGGAGCTGTTTTTT.

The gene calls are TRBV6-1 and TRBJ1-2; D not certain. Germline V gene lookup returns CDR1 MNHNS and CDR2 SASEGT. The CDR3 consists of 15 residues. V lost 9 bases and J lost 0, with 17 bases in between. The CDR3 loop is CARTRRFQANYGYTF. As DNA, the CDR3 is TGTGCCAGGACCCGTAGGTTCCAAGCTAACTATGGCTACACCTTC.

The chain's CDR3 is CASSYRARGTGELFF. For the CDR3, the DNA is TGTGCCAGCAGTTACCGGGCACGAGGCACCGGGGAGCTGTTTTTT. The chain links TRBV6-6 to TRBJ2-2; unclear D gene. Germline lookup yields CDR1 MNHNY and CDR2 SVGAGI (reference sequence). CDR3 size: 15 residues. The germline V and J ends were trimmed by 2 bases and 4 bases, with 11 bases remaining between them.

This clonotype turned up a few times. This CDR3 is CASSPQRDRGGYTF. DNA for the CDR3: TGTGCCAGCTCACCTCAGCGAGACAGGGGCGGCTACACCTTC. V usage is TRBV18 and J usage is TRBJ1-2; TRBD1 matches at 8 bases. This CDR3 has 14 amino acids. V lost 3 bases and J lost 8; bases outside the gene matches: 8. Germline lookup yields CDR1 KGHSH and CDR2 LQKENI.

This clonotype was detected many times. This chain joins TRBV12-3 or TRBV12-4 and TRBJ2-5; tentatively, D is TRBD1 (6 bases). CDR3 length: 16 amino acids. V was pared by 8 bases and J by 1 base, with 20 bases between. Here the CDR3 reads CASLKPRDTTQETQYF. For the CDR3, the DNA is TGTGCCAGCTTAAAACCAAGGGACACAACCCAAGAGACCCAGTACTTC.